These T cell receptor beta chains were read from a single sample in a study of T cell responses to AZD1222 COVID-19 vaccine. Libraries were prepared by immunoSEQ multiplex PCR; TCRdb keeps only in-frame clonotypes and omits some of them. This table holds 100,000 or so clones, roughly 86% found once. Material: peripheral blood, obtained 28 days after the second AZD1222 dose. Every receptor here comes from an adult who received the AZD1222 COVID-19 vaccine. Both conserved end residues are part of each CDR3. D genes are given only for firm matches. Clone size appears in some rows only: once, few, many, or a class for an expanded clone.

V gene	J gene	D gene	clone size	CDR3 protein	CDR3 DNA
TRBV6-4	TRBJ2-1	.	.	CASSPAGGGSYNEQFF	TGTGCCAGCAGTCCTGCAGGGGGGGGCTCCTACAATGAGCAGTTCTTC
TRBV28	TRBJ2-1	TRBD2	.	CASSLAGGRNNEQFF	TGTGCCAGCAGTTTAGCGGGAGGAAGGAATAATGAGCAGTTCTTC
TRBV28	TRBJ1-4	.	.	CASTVPNEKLFF	TGTGCTTCGACAGTGCCTAATGAAAAACTGTTTTTT
TRBV4-1	TRBJ2-7	.	once	CASARRTEPYEQYF	TGCGCCAGCGCGCGCCGGACAGAACCCTACGAGCAGTACTTC
TRBV28	TRBJ2-7	TRBD2	.	CASRPTSGGSYEQYF	TGTGCCAGCAGACCGACTAGCGGGGGCTCCTACGAGCAGTACTTC
TRBV19	TRBJ2-5	TRBD1	.	CASSIATGGLGETQYF	TGTGCCAGTAGTATCGCGACAGGGGGCTTGGGAGAGACCCAGTACTTC
TRBV29-1	TRBJ1-5	.	.	CSVEGGFNQPQHF	TGCAGCGTTGAAGGAGGGTTCAATCAGCCCCAGCATTTT
TRBV12-3/TRBV12-4	TRBJ2-7	.	.	CASSLGYEQYF	TGTGCCAGCAGTTTGGGCTACGAGCAGTACTTC
TRBV6-5	TRBJ1-6	.	.	CASSLEGAPLHF	TGTGCCAGCAGTTTAGAGGGGGCACCCCTCCACTTT
TRBV5-1	TRBJ1-1	.	.	CASSLGGTYNTEAFF	TGCGCCAGCAGCCTGGGGGGAACTTATAACACTGAAGCTTTCTTT
TRBV27	TRBJ1-5	.	.	CASSFQDSNQPQHF	TGTGCCAGCAGTTTCCAGGACTCTAATCAGCCCCAGCATTTT
TRBV7-2	TRBJ1-2	.	.	CASSSRTVANYGYTF	TGTGCCAGCAGCTCTCGGACGGTAGCTAACTATGGCTACACCTTC
TRBV10-3	TRBJ1-2	TRBD1	.	CAISSDRGYGYTF	TGTGCCATCAGCTCGGACAGGGGGTATGGCTACACCTTC
TRBV11-1	TRBJ2-3	.	.	CASSSLGLSTDTQYF	TGTGCCAGCAGCTCCCTAGGGCTAAGCACAGATACGCAGTATTTT
TRBV6-5	TRBJ2-3	TRBD2	.	CASSYSSTSGGATQYF	TGTGCCAGCAGTTACTCGAGTACTAGCGGGGGGGCTACGCAGTATTTT
TRBV7-9	TRBJ1-2	.	.	CASSTEGYGYTF	TGTGCCAGCAGCACCGAAGGATATGGCTACACCTTC
TRBV2	TRBJ2-2	.	once	CASVGHGTSRRESGELFF	TGTGCCAGCGTAGGACACGGGACCTCCCGGAGAGAGTCCGGGGAGCTGTTTTTT
TRBV18	TRBJ1-2	.	.	CASSPPGAGGGYGYTF	TGTGCCAGCTCACCACCGGGTGCTGGGGGCGGCTATGGCTACACCTTC
TRBV29-1	TRBJ1-4	.	.	CSVETPATNEKLFF	TGCAGCGTTGAAACCCCTGCAACTAATGAAAAACTGTTTTTT
TRBV2	TRBJ1-5	.	.	CASSGGNQPQHF	TGTGCCAGCAGTGGAGGGAATCAGCCCCAGCATTTT
TRBV5-1	TRBJ2-1	TRBD2	few	CASSLEGTRKNFDEQFF	TGCGCCAGCAGCTTGGAGGGGACTAGGAAAAACTTCGATGAGCAGTTCTTC
TRBV5-1	TRBJ1-2	.	.	CASGSGLGYTF	TGCGCCAGCGGTAGCGGTCTTGGCTACACCTTC
TRBV6-2/TRBV6-3	TRBJ2-1	TRBD2	few	CASSYSPWSGGAYEQFF	TGTGCCAGCAGTTACTCCCCGTGGAGCGGGGGGGCGTATGAGCAGTTCTTC
TRBV9	TRBJ1-4	.	.	CASSAFSGLANEKLFF	TGTGCCAGCAGCGCATTTTCAGGGCTTGCTAATGAAAAACTGTTTTTT
TRBV14	TRBJ1-4	.	.	CASSQEGGRANEKLFF	TGTGCCAGCAGCCAAGAAGGGGGTCGGGCTAATGAAAAACTGTTTTTT
TRBV7-2	TRBJ2-7	.	.	CASSSQRYSYEQYF	TGTGCCAGCAGCTCACAGCGTTACTCCTACGAGCAGTACTTC
TRBV13	TRBJ1-4	TRBD1	.	CASSLRTGGYEKLFF	TGTGCCAGCAGCTTAAGGACAGGGGGCTATGAAAAACTGTTTTTT
TRBV30	TRBJ2-6	TRBD2	once	CAWTPFSGTGANVLTF	TGTGCCTGGACCCCCTTTAGCGGGACTGGGGCCAACGTCCTGACTTTC
TRBV10-2	TRBJ2-6	.	.	CASNRVGANVLTF	TGCGCCAGCAACCGTGTCGGGGCCAACGTCCTGACTTTC
TRBV4-1	TRBJ2-3	.	.	CASSQERAAIDTQYF	TGCGCCAGCAGCCAAGAAAGAGCGGCGATAGATACGCAGTATTTT
TRBV28	TRBJ1-2	.	.	CAGQQGNYGYTF	TGTGCCGGGCAACAGGGCAACTATGGCTACACCTTC
TRBV6-4	TRBJ1-6	.	.	CASSFGDSASPLHF	TGTGCCAGCAGCTTCGGCGATTCGGCTTCACCCCTCCACTTT
TRBV12-3/TRBV12-4	TRBJ2-1	TRBD2	.	CASSQAGEPFF	TGTGCCAGCAGTCAAGCGGGGGAGCCGTTCTTC
TRBV19	TRBJ1-1	TRBD1	once	CASSIELGQGTEAFF	TGTGCCAGTAGTATAGAGTTGGGACAGGGGACTGAAGCTTTCTTT
TRBV2	TRBJ1-5	.	once	CASSLRDPAGNQPQHF	TGTGCCAGCAGCCTCCGGGACCCGGCGGGCAATCAGCCCCAGCATTTT
TRBV6-5	TRBJ2-1	TRBD2	.	CATGGGVRGNEQFF	TGTGCCACTGGCGGGGGGGTTCGTGGTAATGAGCAGTTCTTC
TRBV18	TRBJ2-3	.	.	CASSPRDSTDTQYF	TGTGCCAGCTCACCACGGGACAGCACAGATACGCAGTATTTT
TRBV18	TRBJ1-2	.	.	CASSPESAYGYTF	TGTGCCAGCTCACCTGAGTCCGCCTATGGCTACACCTTC
TRBV7-2	TRBJ2-5	.	.	CASSLVAGRETQYF	TGTGCCAGCAGCTTAGTAGCAGGGCGGGAGACCCAGTACTTC
TRBV6-2/TRBV6-3	TRBJ1-1	.	.	CASSYLGDRTEAFF	TGTGCCAGCAGTTATTTGGGGGATCGCACTGAAGCTTTCTTT
TRBV2	TRBJ1-3	.	few	CASSGPSPVLLWRTIYF	TGTGCCAGCAGTGGCCCTAGCCCGGTCCTCTTGTGGAGGACCATATATTTT
TRBV10-2	TRBJ2-2	TRBD1	.	CASGQGSAGELFF	TGCGCCAGTGGACAGGGAAGCGCCGGGGAGCTGTTTTTT
TRBV27	TRBJ1-1	.	.	CASSAPGLLIFF	TGTGCCAGCAGTGCGCCGGGACTCCTTATTTTCTTT
TRBV6-4	TRBJ2-7	.	few	CASSDSNCSYEQYF	TGTGCCAGCAGTGACTCGAACTGCTCCTACGAGCAGTACTTC
TRBV6-1	TRBJ1-5	TRBD1	.	CASSGWNRGGNQPQHF	TGTGCCAGCAGTGGGTGGAACAGGGGGGGAAATCAGCCCCAGCATTTT
TRBV15	TRBJ1-1	.	.	CATSRIGTANTEAFF	TGTGCCACCAGCAGAATTGGGACGGCGAACACTGAAGCTTTCTTT
TRBV2	TRBJ1-4	.	few	CASRPGGGNEKLFF	TGTGCCAGCAGACCCGGGGGGGGTAATGAAAAACTGTTTTTT
TRBV27	TRBJ2-5	.	.	CASSLRAGLYQETQYF	TGTGCCAGCAGTTTAAGGGCAGGACTGTACCAAGAGACCCAGTACTTC
TRBV4-1	TRBJ2-7	.	.	CASSQDPGFNEQYF	TGCGCCAGCAGCCAAGACCCAGGGTTCAACGAGCAGTACTTC
TRBV28	TRBJ1-5	.	once	CASSLDSTNQPQHF	TGTGCCAGCAGTTTAGACAGTACAAATCAGCCCCAGCATTTT
TRBV28	TRBJ1-4	TRBD1	once	CASSTRTGRGEKLFF	TGTGCCAGCAGTACTCGGACAGGGAGAGGTGAAAAACTGTTTTTT
TRBV5-5	TRBJ1-2	TRBD1	.	CASSPVGTGRDGYTF	TGTGCCAGCAGCCCCGTGGGGACAGGGAGAGATGGCTACACCTTC